Sequencing of this T cell receptor (beta chain) was carried out in a study of beta chain features in type 1 diabetes. Across the study: Summed over all samples, the examined sorted cells came to some 99 million.

Findings and limits, study-wide: When VDJ junctions were examined, type 1 diabetes patients showed fewer insertions and more deletions. The influence of HLA type on TCRB rearrangement stayed undetermined.

In the case of this clone: Its specificity is not known.

As every portion of the isolated RNA was reverse transcribed, the sequencing read expressed TCRB transcripts. Approximately 3.7 million reads per sample on average were obtained from naive, central memory and regulatory T cell samples. Assay: immunoSEQ multiplex PCR; the TCRdb copy retains only in-frame clones and omits some. The sample has some 250,000 clones, roughly 30% seen once. What was sequenced was central memory CD4+ T cells from blood. The sequence derives from a man between 25 and 39 years old in good health.

DNA of the CDR3: TGTGCCAGCAGTGGACACAATCAGCCCCAGCATTTT. As protein: CASSGHNQPQHF. The J gene is TRBJ1-5, the V gene TRBV6-1, with D uncertain. The CDR3 length is 12 residues. V was trimmed by 4 bases and J by 3 bases, leaving 4 bases between them. The germline V gene encodes CDR1 MNHNS and CDR2 SASEGT.